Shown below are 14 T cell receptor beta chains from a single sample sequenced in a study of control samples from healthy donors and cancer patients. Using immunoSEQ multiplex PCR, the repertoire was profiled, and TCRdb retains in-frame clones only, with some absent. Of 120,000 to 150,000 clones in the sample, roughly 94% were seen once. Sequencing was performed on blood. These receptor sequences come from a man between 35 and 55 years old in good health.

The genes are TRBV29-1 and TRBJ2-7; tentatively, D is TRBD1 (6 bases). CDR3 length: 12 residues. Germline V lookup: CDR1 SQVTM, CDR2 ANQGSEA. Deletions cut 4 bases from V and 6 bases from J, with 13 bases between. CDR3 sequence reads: CSVGYRVREQYF. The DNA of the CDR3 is TGCAGCGTTGGGTACAGGGTGCGCGAGCAGTACTTC.

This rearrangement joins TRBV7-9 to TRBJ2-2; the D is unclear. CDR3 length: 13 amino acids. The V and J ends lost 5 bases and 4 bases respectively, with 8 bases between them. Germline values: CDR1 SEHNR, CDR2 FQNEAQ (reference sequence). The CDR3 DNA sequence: TGTGCCAGCAGCCATTTAGTCACCGGGGAGCTGTTTTTT. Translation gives CASSHLVTGELFF. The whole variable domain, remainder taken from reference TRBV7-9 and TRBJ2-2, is DTGVSQNPRHKITKRGQNVTFRCDPISEHNRLYWYRQTLGQGPEFLTYFQNEAQLEKSRLLSDRFSAERPKGSFSTLEIQRTEQGDSAMYLCASSHLVTGELFFGEGSRLTVL.

In DNA form, the CDR3 reads TGTGCCAGCAGTTCTACCGGGACAGGGGAAGAGACCCAGTACTTC. It yields the protein CASSSTGTGEETQYF. This chain links TRBV6-5 with TRBJ2-5, with 10 bases matching TRBD1. Germline-derived CDR1 and CDR2 are MNHEY and SVGAGI. V was clipped by 4 bases and J by 3 bases; unmatched bases: 5. CDR3 size: 15 residues.

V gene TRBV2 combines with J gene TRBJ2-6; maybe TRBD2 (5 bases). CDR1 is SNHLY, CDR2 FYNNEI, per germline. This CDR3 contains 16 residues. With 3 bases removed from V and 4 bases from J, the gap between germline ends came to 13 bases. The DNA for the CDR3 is TGTGCCAGCAGTGATAAGTCGGGGTTCGGGGCCAACGTCCTGACTTTC. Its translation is CASSDKSGFGANVLTF.

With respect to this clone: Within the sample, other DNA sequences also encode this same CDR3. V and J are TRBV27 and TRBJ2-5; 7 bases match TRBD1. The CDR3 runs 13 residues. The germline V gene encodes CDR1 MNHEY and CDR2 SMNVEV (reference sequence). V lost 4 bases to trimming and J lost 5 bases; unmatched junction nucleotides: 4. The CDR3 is CASSSGRGETQYF. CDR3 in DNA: TGTGCCAGCAGTTCCGGCAGGGGGGAGACCCAGTACTTC.

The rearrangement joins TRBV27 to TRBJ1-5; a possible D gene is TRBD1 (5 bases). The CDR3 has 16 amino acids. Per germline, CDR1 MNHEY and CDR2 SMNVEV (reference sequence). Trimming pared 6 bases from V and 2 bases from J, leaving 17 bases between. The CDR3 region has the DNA TGTGCCAGCAGACCGGGGCTCCGCGTAGGCAATCAGCCCCAGCATTTT. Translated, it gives CASRPGLRVGNQPQHF.

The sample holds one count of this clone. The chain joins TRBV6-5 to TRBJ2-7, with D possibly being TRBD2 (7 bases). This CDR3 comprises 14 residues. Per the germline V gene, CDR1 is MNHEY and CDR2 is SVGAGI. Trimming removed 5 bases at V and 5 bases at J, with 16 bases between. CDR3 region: CASSPRGAVHEQYF. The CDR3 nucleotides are TGTGCCAGCAGTCCCCGGGGGGCCGTACACGAGCAGTACTTC.

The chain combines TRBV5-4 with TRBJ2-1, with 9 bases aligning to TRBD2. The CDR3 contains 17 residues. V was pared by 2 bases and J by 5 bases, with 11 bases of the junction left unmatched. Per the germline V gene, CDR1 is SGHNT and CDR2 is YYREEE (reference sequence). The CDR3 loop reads CASSLLGRLAVHNEQFF. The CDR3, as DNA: TGTGCCAGCAGCTTATTAGGCCGACTAGCGGTACACAATGAGCAGTTCTTC.

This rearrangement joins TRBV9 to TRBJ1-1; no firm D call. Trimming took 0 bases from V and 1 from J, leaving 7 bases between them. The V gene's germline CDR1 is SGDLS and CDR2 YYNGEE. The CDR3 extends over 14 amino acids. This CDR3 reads CASSVAYANTEAFF. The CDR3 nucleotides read TGTGCCAGCAGCGTAGCCTACGCGAACACTGAAGCTTTCTTT.

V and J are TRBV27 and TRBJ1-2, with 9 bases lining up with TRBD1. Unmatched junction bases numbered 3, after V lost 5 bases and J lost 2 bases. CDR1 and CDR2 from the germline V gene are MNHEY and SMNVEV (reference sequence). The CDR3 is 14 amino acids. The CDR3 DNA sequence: TGTGCCAGCAGTGACGGACAGGGGAACTATGGCTACACCTTC. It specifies CASSDGQGNYGYTF.

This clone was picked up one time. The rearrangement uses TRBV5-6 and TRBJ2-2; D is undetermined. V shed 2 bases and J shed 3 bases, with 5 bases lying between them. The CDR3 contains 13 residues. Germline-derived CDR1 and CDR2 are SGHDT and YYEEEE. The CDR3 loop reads CASSFEDTGELFF. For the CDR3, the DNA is TGTGCCAGCAGCTTCGAAGACACCGGGGAGCTGTTTTTT.

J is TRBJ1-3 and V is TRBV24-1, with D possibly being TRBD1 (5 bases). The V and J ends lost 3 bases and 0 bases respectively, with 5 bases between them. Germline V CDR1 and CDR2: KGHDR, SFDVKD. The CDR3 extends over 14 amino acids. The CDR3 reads CATSDDSSGNTIYF. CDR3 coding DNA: TGTGCCACCAGTGATGACAGCTCTGGAAACACCATATATTTT.

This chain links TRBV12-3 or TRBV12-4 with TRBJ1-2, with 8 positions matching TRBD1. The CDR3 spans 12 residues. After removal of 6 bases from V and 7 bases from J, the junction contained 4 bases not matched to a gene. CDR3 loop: CASSRTGFGYTF. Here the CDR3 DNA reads TGTGCCAGCAGCCGGACAGGGTTTGGCTACACCTTC.

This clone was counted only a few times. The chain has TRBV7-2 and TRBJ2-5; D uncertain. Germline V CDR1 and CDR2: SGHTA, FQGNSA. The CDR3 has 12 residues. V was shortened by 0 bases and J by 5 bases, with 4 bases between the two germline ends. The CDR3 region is CASSLATETQYF. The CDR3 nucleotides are TGTGCCAGCAGCTTAGCCACGGAGACCCAGTACTTC. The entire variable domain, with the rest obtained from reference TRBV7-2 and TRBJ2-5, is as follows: GAGVSQSPSNKVTEKGKDVELRCDPISGHTALYWYRQSLGQGLEFLIYFQGNSAPDKSGLPSDRFSAERTGGSVSTLTIQRTQQEDSAVYLCASSLATETQYFGPGTRLLVL.